The sequence of this T cell receptor beta chain was determined in a study of shared clonotypes between healthy human individuals. Study in general: Per donor, CD8 memory used one plate, CD8 naive used two, CD4 memory used three and CD4 naive used three.

Splitting of each subset's genomic DNA was done evenly across several immunoSEQ plates. Sorted-subset replicate PCR reactions were performed with about 190 ng DNA, corresponding to roughly 30,000 T cell genomes. Here immunoSEQ multiplex PCR was the method, and the copy in TCRdb shows in-frame clones only, minus some. Of over 1.5 million clones listed, around 98% are singletons. With V trimmed by 2 bases and J by 7 bases, 17 bases remained unmatched. The germline V gene has CDR1 SGHTA and CDR2 FQGNSA. This CDR3 region has 18 residues. This clonotype originated in a man aged 30-40 years in good health. The material sequenced was naive CD4+ T cells sorted from blood. Subset in this sample: CD45RA+ positively selected. The chain recombines TRBV7-2 with TRBJ2-4, with 7 bases identical to TRBD1. The CDR3 DNA follows: TGTGCCAGCAGCTTAACCCCGGGACAGCAAGGCTCATCGAACATTCAGTACTTC. It is translated as CASSLTPGQQGSSNIQYF.